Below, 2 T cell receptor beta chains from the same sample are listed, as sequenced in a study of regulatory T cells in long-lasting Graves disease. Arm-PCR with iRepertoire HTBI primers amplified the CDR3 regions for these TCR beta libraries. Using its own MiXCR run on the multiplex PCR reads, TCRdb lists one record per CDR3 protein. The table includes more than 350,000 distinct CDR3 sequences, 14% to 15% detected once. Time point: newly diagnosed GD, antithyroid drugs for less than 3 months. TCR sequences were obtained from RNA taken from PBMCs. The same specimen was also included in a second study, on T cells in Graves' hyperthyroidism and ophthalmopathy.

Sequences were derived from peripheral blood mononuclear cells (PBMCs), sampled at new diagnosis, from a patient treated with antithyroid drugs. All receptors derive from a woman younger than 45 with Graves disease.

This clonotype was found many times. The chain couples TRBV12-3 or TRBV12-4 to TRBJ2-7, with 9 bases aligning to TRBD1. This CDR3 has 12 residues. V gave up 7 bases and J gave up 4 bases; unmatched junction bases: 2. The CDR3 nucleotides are TGTGCCAGCAACGACAGGGGGTACGAGCAGTACTTC. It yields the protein CASNDRGYEQYF.

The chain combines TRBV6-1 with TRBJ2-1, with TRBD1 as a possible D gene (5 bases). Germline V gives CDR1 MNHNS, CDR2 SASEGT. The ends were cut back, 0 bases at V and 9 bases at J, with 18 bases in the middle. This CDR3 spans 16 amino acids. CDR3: CASSEAPRAGLVEQFF. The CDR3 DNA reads TGTGCCAGCAGTGAAGCGCCCAGGGCTGGGTTAGTTGAGCAGTTCTTC.